The following is a T cell receptor beta chain sequence with its context. Its antigen remains undetermined. Base qualities are not recorded, but no much larger clone differs from it by a single base. Trimming costs V 1 base and J 6 bases, and their ends lie 16 bases apart. Inclusive of the bounding cysteine and phenylalanine, the CDR3 is 15 residues long. Just the 45-base CDR3 DNA is kept, in frame starting at base 1. The germline V gene encodes CDR1 LGHDT and CDR2 YNNKEL (reference sequence). Peripheral blood CD8+ and CD4+ T cells from healthy donors, Susac syndrome patients and multiple sclerosis patients were profiled by high-throughput TCR beta sequencing. Healthy donors were age- and sex-matched controls. Bulk CD8+ and CD4+ T cells were purified magnetically by negative isolation, whereas CD8+ TEMRA cells were enriched by FACS. Blood was collected in EDTA tubes and processed within 24 hours, with PBMCs isolated through density gradient centrifugation. PBMCs intended for TCR sequencing were frozen in liquid nitrogen and were later thawed in a 37 degrees C water bath. Purity of sorted or isolated CD4+, CD8+ and CD8+ TEMRA cells was at least 90%.

This entry is derived from a study of CD8 T cells in Susac syndrome (dated by TCRdb to about 2019). The study in broad terms: The study used repertoire sequencing to test whether antigen drove CD8+ T cell activation and differentiation in Susac syndrome. Points the paper makes about the study in general: The number of individuals in the TCR sequencing and HLA analysis was acknowledged as relatively small.

RNA was extracted using the RNeasy kit, and about 0.5 to 1 ug of the RNA was reverse transcribed with random hexamers. The immunoSEQ multiplex PCR assay, which covers 54 Vbeta and 13 Jbeta segments, was used to amplify TCR beta CDR3 regions. PCR amplification bias was corrected using a synthetic template baseline for primer optimization and computational correction. From the authors' description of their analysis: Reads were annotated to V, D and J genes per IMGT and analyzed with immunoSEQ Analyzer, keeping only productive sequences. To calculate clonality, Shannon entropy was normalized by log2 of the number of productive unique sequences and then subtracted from one. For each patient and control, public and private clones were evaluated among the 100 most prevalent clones. Clones were defined as Susac-specific when absent from the healthy and MS cohorts, from roughly 1,000 published viral clones and from other ImmuneACCESS disease sequences. Through fastp at Q25 and MiXCR, TCRdb rebuilt clones from the public reads, retaining in-frame beta chains. Each CDR3 protein gets just one entry, which takes the most common genes and DNA from the rows behind it. The V and J calls here are based on TCRdb, not the publication. The sample profile shows 150,000 to 200,000 distinct CDR3 sequences; roughly 94% of them were found once. 0.08% of the sample comes from the top ten.

The receptor's source is a human donor in good health. The rearrangement combines TRBV3-1 with TRBJ2-7; the D gene is perhaps TRBD1 or TRBD2, as each covers 6 bases. The sequencing sample was made of CD4+ T cells from PBMCs. The DNA reads as follows: TGTGCCAGCAGCCAAGTCCCGACAGGAGGGATCGAGCAGTACTTC. It encodes CASSQVPTGGIEQYF.